Shown below are 20 T cell receptor beta chains from a single sample sequenced in a study of control samples from healthy donors and cancer patients. The table came from immunoSEQ multiplex PCR; TCRdb's copy has only in-frame clones and leaves some out. Here the sample spans roughly 120,000 clones, around nine tenths being singletons. The material sequenced was blood. The receptors were gathered from a human donor in good health. The donor label of this sample is uncertain.

This chain joins TRBV7-9 and TRBJ1-4; TRBD1 is a possible D gene (5 bases). This CDR3 comprises 15 residues. With 1 base removed from V and 6 bases from J, the gap between germline ends came to 12 bases. The V gene's germline CDR1 is SEHNR and CDR2 FQNEAQ (reference sequence). In DNA form, the CDR3 reads TGTGCCAGCAGCTTAGAGCAGCCAGGGTATGAAAAACTGTTTTTT. Its protein product is CASSLEQPGYEKLFF.

The chain recombines TRBV6-5 with TRBJ1-3; D is undetermined. The CDR3 is 12 amino acids. V lost 8 bases to trimming and J lost 3 bases, with 8 bases between them. Per the germline V gene, CDR1 is MNHEY and CDR2 is SVGAGI. The CDR3, as DNA: TGTGCCAGCGTAGCTAATGGAAACACCATATATTTT. Amino acid sequence: CASVANGNTIYF.

This chain connects TRBV5-5 to TRBJ2-1; a weak D match, TRBD2 (7 bases). Germline V gene sequence: CDR1 SGHKS, CDR2 YYEKEE (reference sequence). The CDR3 runs to 17 residues. V lost 0 bases and J 2 bases, leaving 15 bases between the germline ends. CDR3 coding DNA: TGTGCCAGCAGCTTGGCCATTGGGGGGGCACCCTACAATGAGCAGTTCTTC. It is translated as CASSLAIGGAPYNEQFF.

The rearrangement links TRBV11-2 to TRBJ1-2; tentatively, D is TRBD1 (6 bases). The CDR3 has 17 amino acids. Per the germline V gene, CDR1 is SGHAT and CDR2 is FQNNGV. V lost 5 bases to trimming and J lost 6 bases, with 25 bases between them. The CDR3 loop reads CASSQGRGRFVEDGYTF. The CDR3, as DNA: TGTGCCAGCAGCCAGGGACGGGGGCGCTTTGTGGAGGATGGCTACACCTTC.

The chain uses TRBV13 and TRBJ1-6; D uncertain. CDR3 length equals 14 residues. Germline loops: CDR1 PRHDT, CDR2 FYEKMQ (reference sequence). V was clipped by 5 bases and J by 7 bases, with 12 bases between them. The DNA of the CDR3 is TGTGCCAGCAGCCCCCTCGTAGGGAATTCACCCCTCCACTTT. Protein product: CASSPLVGNSPLHF.

The rearrangement uses TRBV6-5 and TRBJ2-7; weak D call: TRBD1 (5 bases). Germline CDR1 and CDR2: MNHEY and SVGAGI. V shed 6 bases and J shed 3 bases, with 15 bases lying between them. The CDR3 runs to 14 residues. CDR3 protein: CASRRQSSYYEQYF. CDR3 DNA sequence: TGTGCCAGCAGGAGACAGAGTTCGTACTACGAGCAGTACTTC.

V gene TRBV18 combines with J gene TRBJ1-1; 10 bases fit TRBD1. This CDR3 has 17 residues. The V gene's germline CDR1 is KGHSH and CDR2 LQKENI. Germline trimming cut 3 bases from V and 5 bases from J; bases unmatched to any gene: 12. The CDR3 coding sequence is TGTGCCAGCTCACCTAGACAGGGGGCGCTTAGGGGTACTGAAGCTTTCTTT. The encoded protein is CASSPRQGALRGTEAFF.

This clone was observed once. The chain joins TRBV6-5 to TRBJ1-4; D gene unclear. This CDR3 comprises 14 residues. Germline loops: CDR1 MNHEY, CDR2 SVGAGI. Trimming pared 5 bases from V and 0 bases from J, leaving 7 bases between. The CDR3 protein is CASSTSATNEKLFF. The CDR3 region has the DNA TGTGCCAGCAGTACCTCTGCAACTAATGAAAAACTGTTTTTT.

The CDR3 region is CASSLIGRGTGELFF. The CDR3 bases are TGTGCCAGCAGCCTCATTGGGCGGGGCACCGGGGAGCTGTTTTTT. The J gene is TRBJ2-2, the V gene TRBV7-9; weak D call: TRBD2 (6 bases). V lost 5 bases and J lost 4, with 14 bases in between. Germline lookup yields CDR1 SEHNR and CDR2 FQNEAQ (reference sequence). This CDR3 contains 15 residues.

DNA of the CDR3: TGTGCCAGCAGTTGGGCGTGGGAGCGGAGCTCCTACAATGAGCAGTTCTTC. It yields the protein CASSWAWERSSYNEQFF. The chain uses TRBV27 and TRBJ2-1; a weak D match, TRBD2 (5 bases). CDR1 and CDR2 from the germline V gene are MNHEY and SMNVEV (reference sequence). Trimming removed 4 bases at V and 0 bases at J, with 16 bases between. The CDR3 is 17 residues long.

The chain carries TRBV11-3 and TRBJ2-5; D might be TRBD2 (6 bases). The CDR3 contains 14 residues. Germline CDR1 reads SGHNT; CDR2 reads YENEEA. V was pared by 2 bases and J by 1 base, with 8 bases between. CDR3 DNA: TGTGCCAGCAGCTTAAGCGGGCCCCAAGAGACCCAGTACTTC. It is translated as CASSLSGPQETQYF. The full variable domain, with the rest looked up from reference TRBV11-3 and TRBJ2-5, is EAGVVQSPRYKIIEKKQPVAFWCNPISGHNTLYWYLQNLGQGPELLIRYENEEAVDDSQLPKDRFSAERLKGVDSTLKIQPAELGDSAVYLCASSLSGPQETQYFGPGTRLLVL.

This clone was observed a single time. V is TRBV5-6 and J is TRBJ1-2; TRBD1 is a possible D gene (6 bases). CDR1 is SGHDT, CDR2 YYEEEE, per germline. The CDR3 consists of 14 residues. Between the trimmed V and J ends, which lost 2 bases and 3 bases, there was a span of 11 bases. The CDR3 nucleotides read TGTGCCAGCAGCTTCCCAGGGGTCGACTATGGCTACACCTTC. It translates to CASSFPGVDYGYTF. Combining the CDR3 with reference TRBV5-6 and TRBJ1-2 gives the whole variable domain DAGVTQSPTHLIKTRGQQVTLRCSPKSGHDTVSWYQQALGQGPQFIFQYYEEEERQRGNFPDRFSGHQFPNYSSELNVNALLLGDSALYLCASSFPGVDYGYTFGSGTRLTVV.

This clone has only one observation. This chain uses TRBV7-9 with TRBJ1-5; 10 bases line up with TRBD1. Germline-derived CDR1 and CDR2 are SEHNR and FQNEAQ (reference sequence). Trimming removed 4 bases from V and 6 bases from J; junction bases left unmatched: 9. The CDR3 extends over 16 amino acids. The CDR3 region is CASSSSTGGLGQPQHF. CDR3 nucleotide sequence: TGTGCCAGCAGCTCTTCGACAGGGGGCTTAGGTCAGCCCCAGCATTTT.

This clone was observed once. The rearrangement links TRBV5-6 to TRBJ1-5; 7 bases align to TRBD1. The CDR3 has 14 amino acids. Germline CDR1 SGHDT, CDR2 YYEEEE. Germline trimming cut 0 bases from V and 6 bases from J; bases unmatched to any gene: 3. The CDR3 loop reads CASSLGGGGQPQHF. In DNA, the CDR3 is TGTGCCAGCAGCTTGGGAGGGGGCGGTCAGCCCCAGCATTTT.

J is TRBJ1-3 and V is TRBV5-1, with no clear D. CDR1 is SGHRS and CDR2 is YFSETQ in the germline V gene. CDR3 length equals 14 residues. V was cut by 0 bases and J by 7 bases, with 11 bases left in between. CDR3 nucleotide sequence: TGCGCCAGCAGCTTGGCCGGGGAGAAGAACACCATATATTTT. This gives the protein CASSLAGEKNTIYF.

Written as DNA, the CDR3 is TGTGCCAGCAGTGAAGATTGGGACGGAGTCTATGGCTACACCTTC. It codes for CASSEDWDGVYGYTF. The genes are TRBV6-1 and TRBJ1-2; a weak D match, TRBD1 (5 bases). Germline V gene sequence: CDR1 MNHNS, CDR2 SASEGT. The CDR3 totals 15 residues. V lost 1 base, J lost 4 bases, and 13 bases lay in between.

V usage is TRBV6-4 and J usage is TRBJ2-3, with a possible D match to TRBD2 (5 bases). Germline V gene lookup returns CDR1 MRHNA and CDR2 SNTAGT. The CDR3 covers 16 residues. Trimming removed 0 bases from V and 0 bases from J, with 10 bases in between. The CDR3 spells CASSDSRDGSTDTQYF. As DNA, the CDR3 is TGTGCCAGCAGTGACTCGAGGGATGGGAGCACAGATACGCAGTATTTT.

The rearrangement links TRBV27 to TRBJ2-5, with 10 bases identical to TRBD2. V lost 6 bases, J lost 5 bases, and 9 bases stayed unmatched. The CDR3 length is 15 residues. Germline V CDR1 and CDR2: MNHEY, SMNVEV (reference sequence). CDR3 sequence: CASRPSGGFWETQYF. In DNA form, the CDR3 reads TGTGCCAGCAGGCCTAGCGGGGGCTTTTGGGAGACCCAGTACTTC.

This clone was seen only once. V is TRBV12-5 and J is TRBJ1-1; no definite D call. V was shortened by 0 bases and J by 1 base, with 9 bases between the two germline ends. Germline lookup yields CDR1 LGHNT and CDR2 FRNRAP. The CDR3 consists of 15 residues. The CDR3 loop is CASGLVINRNTEAFF. Written as DNA, the CDR3 is TGTGCTAGTGGTTTGGTAATTAACAGGAACACTGAAGCTTTCTTT.

The CDR3 region is CASSEGDRGSDTQYF. The CDR3 coding sequence is TGTGCCAGCAGTGAGGGGGACAGGGGGTCAGATACGCAGTATTTT. The gene calls are TRBV2 and TRBJ2-3; 11 bases map to TRBD1. This CDR3 comprises 15 residues. Germline V gives CDR1 SNHLY, CDR2 FYNNEI. The J segment lost 4 bases and the V segment lost 3 bases, leaving 3 bases of the junction unmatched.